The subject of this entry is one T cell receptor beta chain. Antigen: not known. Original data processing: ImmunoSEQ only sent back junction sequences with no quality scores, so filtering was done differently. Produced via immunoSEQ multiplex PCR; TCRdb's table is partial and in-frame only. V and J calls and clone size are given by that table; D and trimming were obtained from the DNA. Of about 560,000 clones in the sample, about 80% were seen once. The sample is drawn from a study of shared clonotypes between healthy human individuals. The CDR3 contains 14 residues. V was clipped by 4 bases and J by 3 bases, with 11 bases between them. Germline CDR1 SGHTA, CDR2 FQGNSA. Findings and limits, study-wide: Sequencing depth was predicted to influence how clonotypes are shared among donors.

Donors were healthy HIV-negative adults without recently reported acute infections or vaccinations. The chain combines TRBV7-2 with TRBJ2-3; D possibly corresponds to TRBD1 (5 bases). Sequenced material: PBMCs. This clonotype was obtained from a middle-aged woman in good health. Some clones in this sample may be carry-over from other donors' samples. Written as DNA, the CDR3 is TGTGCCAGCAGCTCCTGGAAGGGGACAGATACGCAGTATTTT. This translates into CASSSWKGTDTQYF.